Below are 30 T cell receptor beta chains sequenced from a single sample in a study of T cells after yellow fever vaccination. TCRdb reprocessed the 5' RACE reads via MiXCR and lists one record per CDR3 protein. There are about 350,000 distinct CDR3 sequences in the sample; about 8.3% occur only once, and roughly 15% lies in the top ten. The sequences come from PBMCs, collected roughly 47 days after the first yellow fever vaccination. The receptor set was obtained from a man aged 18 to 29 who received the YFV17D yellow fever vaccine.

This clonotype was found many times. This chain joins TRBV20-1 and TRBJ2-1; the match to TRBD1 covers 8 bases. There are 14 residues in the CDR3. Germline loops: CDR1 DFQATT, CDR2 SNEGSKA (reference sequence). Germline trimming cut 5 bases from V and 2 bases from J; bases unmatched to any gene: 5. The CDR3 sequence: CSAETGGPYNEQFF. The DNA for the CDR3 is TGCAGTGCTGAAACAGGGGGGCCCTACAATGAGCAGTTCTTC.

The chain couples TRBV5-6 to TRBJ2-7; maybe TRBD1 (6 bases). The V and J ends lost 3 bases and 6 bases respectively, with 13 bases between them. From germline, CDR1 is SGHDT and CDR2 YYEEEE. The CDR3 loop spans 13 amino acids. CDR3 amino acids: CASSSGPTGEQYF. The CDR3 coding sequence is TGTGCCAGCAGCTCCGGGCCGACAGGCGAGCAGTACTTC.

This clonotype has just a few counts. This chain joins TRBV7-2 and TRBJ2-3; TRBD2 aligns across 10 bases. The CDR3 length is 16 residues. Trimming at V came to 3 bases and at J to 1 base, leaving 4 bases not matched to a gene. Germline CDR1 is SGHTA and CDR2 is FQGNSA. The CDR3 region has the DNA TGTGCCAGCAGCTTCTACCTAGCGGGGGGCACAGATACGCAGTATTTT. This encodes CASSFYLAGGTDTQYF.

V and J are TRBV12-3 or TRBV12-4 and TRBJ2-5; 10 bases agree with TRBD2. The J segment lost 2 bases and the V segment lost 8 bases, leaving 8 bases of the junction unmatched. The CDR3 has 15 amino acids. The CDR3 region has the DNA TGTGCCAGCCAACCCCAACTAGCGGGGCAAGAGACCCAGTACTTC. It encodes CASQPQLAGQETQYF.

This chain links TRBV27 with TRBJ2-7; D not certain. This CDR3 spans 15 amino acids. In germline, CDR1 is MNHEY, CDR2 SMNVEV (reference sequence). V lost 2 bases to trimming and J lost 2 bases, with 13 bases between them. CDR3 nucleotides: TGTGCCAGCAGTTTACGTTATACAGCAACCTACGAGCAGTACGTC. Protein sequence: CASSLRYTATYEQYV.

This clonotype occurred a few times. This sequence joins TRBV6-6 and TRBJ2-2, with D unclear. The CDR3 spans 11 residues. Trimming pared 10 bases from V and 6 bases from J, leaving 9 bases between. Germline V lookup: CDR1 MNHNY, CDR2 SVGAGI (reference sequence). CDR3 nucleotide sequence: TGTGCCACTCAGGTCGCCGGGGAGCTGTTTTTT. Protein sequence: CATQVAGELFF.

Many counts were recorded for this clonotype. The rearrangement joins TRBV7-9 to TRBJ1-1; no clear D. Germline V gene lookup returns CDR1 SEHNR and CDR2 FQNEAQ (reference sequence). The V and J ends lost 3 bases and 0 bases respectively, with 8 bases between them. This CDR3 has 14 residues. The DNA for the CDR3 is TGTGCCAGCAGCTTCCAGACTGTGAACACTGAAGCTTTCTTT. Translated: CASSFQTVNTEAFF.

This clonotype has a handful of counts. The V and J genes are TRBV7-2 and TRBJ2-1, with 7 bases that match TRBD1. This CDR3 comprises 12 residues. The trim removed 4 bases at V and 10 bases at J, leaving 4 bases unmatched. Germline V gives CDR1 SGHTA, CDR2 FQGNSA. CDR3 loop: CASSSQQGEQFF. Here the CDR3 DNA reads TGTGCCAGCAGCTCGCAACAGGGGGAGCAGTTCTTC. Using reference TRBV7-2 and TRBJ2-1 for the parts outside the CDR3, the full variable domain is GAGVSQSPSNKVTEKGKDVELRCDPISGHTALYWYRQSLGQGLEFLIYFQGNSAPDKSGLPSDRFSAERTGGSVSTLTIQRTQQEDSAVYLCASSSQQGEQFFGPGTRLTVL.

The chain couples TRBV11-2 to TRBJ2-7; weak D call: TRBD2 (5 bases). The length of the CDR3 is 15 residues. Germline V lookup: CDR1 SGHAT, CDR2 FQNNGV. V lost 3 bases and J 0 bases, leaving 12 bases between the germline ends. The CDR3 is CASSFSGVGSYEQYV. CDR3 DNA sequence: TGTGCCAGCAGCTTCTCCGGGGTGGGCTCCTACGAGCAGTACGTC.

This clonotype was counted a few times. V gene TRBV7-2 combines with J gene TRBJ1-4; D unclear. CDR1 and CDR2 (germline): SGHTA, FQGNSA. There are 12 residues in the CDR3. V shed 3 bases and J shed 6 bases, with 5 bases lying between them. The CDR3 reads CASSFPYEKLFF. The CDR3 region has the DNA TGTGCCAGCAGCTTCCCGTATGAAAAACTGTTTTTT.

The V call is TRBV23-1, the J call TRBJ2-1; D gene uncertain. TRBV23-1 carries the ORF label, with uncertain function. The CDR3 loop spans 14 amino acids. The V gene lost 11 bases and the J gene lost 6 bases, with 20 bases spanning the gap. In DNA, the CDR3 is TGCGCCGGAGTCAAGGTATCAGGCCGCAATGAGCAGTTCTTC. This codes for CAGVKVSGRNEQFF.

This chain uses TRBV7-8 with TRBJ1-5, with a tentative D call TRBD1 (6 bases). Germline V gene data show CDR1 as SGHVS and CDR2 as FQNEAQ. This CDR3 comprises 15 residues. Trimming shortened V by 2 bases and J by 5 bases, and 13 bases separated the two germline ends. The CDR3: CASSLTWGADQPQHF. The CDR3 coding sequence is TGTGCCAGCAGCTTAACCTGGGGGGCGGATCAGCCCCAGCATTTT.

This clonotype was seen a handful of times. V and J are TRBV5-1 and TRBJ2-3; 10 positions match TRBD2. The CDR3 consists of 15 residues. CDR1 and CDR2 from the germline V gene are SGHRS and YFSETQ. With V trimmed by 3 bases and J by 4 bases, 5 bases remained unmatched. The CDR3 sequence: CASSSGSGGPDTQYF. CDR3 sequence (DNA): TGCGCCAGCAGCTCCGGTAGCGGGGGGCCAGATACGCAGTATTTT.

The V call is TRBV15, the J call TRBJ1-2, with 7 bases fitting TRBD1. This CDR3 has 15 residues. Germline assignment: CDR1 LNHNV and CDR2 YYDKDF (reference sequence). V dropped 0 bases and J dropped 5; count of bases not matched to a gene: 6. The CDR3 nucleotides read TGTGCCACCAGCAGAGATCCCGGGACAGAGTATGGCTACACCTTC. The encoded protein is CATSRDPGTEYGYTF. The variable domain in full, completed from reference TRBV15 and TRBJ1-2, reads DAMVIQNPRYQVTQFGKPVTLSCSQTLNHNVMYWYQQKSSQAPKLLFHYYDKDFNNEADTPDNFQSRRPNTSFCFLDIRSPGLGDTAMYLCATSRDPGTEYGYTFGSGTRLTVV.

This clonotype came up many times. The CDR3, as DNA: TGTGCCAGCAGTCGGACAGGGGGCCCGGAAGTGTGCCAGTACTTC. Protein sequence: CASSRTGGPEVCQYF. The chain carries TRBV12-3 or TRBV12-4 and TRBJ2-5; 11 bases map to TRBD1. V dropped 5 bases and J dropped 10; count of bases not matched to a gene: 12. This CDR3 spans 15 amino acids.

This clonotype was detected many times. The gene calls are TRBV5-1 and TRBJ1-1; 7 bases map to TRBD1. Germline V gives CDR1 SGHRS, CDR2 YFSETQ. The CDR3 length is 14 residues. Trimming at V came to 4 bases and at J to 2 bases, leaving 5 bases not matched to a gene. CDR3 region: CASSLDRANTEAFF. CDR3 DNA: TGCGCCAGCAGCCTCGACAGGGCAAACACTGAAGCTTTCTTT.

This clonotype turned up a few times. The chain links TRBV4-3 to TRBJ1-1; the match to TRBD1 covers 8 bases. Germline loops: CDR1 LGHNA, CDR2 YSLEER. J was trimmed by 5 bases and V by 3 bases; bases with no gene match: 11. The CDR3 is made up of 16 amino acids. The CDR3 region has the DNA TGCGCCAGCAGCCAGGACTCCAGGGGGCGGGGGACTGAAGCTTTCTTT. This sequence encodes CASSQDSRGRGTEAFF.

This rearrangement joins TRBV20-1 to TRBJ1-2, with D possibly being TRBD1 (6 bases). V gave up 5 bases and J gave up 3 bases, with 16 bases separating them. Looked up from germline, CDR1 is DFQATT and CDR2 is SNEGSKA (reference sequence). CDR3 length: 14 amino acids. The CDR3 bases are TGCAGTGCTCAGAATCAGGGGTCGTACTATGGCTACACCTTC. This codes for CSAQNQGSYYGYTF.

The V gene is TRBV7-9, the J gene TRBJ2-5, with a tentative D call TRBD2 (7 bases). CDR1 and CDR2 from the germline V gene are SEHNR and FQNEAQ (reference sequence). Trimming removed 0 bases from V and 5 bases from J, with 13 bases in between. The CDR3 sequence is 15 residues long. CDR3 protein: CASSLAPGGRETQYF. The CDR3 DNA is TGTGCCAGCAGCTTAGCGCCGGGGGGCCGGGAGACCCAGTACTTC. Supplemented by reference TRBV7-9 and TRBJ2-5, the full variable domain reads DTGVSQNPRHKITKRGQNVTFRCDPISEHNRLYWYRQTLGQGPEFLTYFQNEAQLEKSRLLSDRFSAERPKGSFSTLEIQRTEQGDSAMYLCASSLAPGGRETQYFGPGTRLLVL.

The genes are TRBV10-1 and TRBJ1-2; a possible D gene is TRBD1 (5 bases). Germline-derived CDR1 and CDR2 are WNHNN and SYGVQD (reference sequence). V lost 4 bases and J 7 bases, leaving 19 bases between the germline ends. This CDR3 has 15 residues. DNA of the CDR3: TGCGCCAGCAGTGGGAATTCGGCAGGGTCGGCTGGCTACACCTTC. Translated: CASSGNSAGSAGYTF.

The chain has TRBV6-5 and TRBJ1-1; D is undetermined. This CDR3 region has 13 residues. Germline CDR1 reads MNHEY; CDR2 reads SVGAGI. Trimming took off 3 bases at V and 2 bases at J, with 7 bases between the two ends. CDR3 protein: CASSYGRNTEAFF. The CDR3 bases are TGTGCCAGCAGTTATGGAAGAAACACTGAAGCTTTCTTT.

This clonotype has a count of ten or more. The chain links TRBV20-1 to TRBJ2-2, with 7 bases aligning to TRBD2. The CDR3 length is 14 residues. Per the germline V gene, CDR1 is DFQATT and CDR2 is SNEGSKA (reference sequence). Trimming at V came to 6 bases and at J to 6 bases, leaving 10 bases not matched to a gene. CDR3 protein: CSALARGGPGELFF. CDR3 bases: TGCAGTGCCTTAGCGCGGGGAGGGCCCGGGGAGCTGTTTTTT.

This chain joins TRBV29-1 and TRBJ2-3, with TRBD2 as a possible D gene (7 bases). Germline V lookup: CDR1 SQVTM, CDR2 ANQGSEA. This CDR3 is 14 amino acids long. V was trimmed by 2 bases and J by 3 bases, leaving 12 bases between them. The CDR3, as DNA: TGCAGCGTTGAAAGGGGGGGACGGACAGATACGCAGTATTTT. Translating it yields CSVERGGRTDTQYF.

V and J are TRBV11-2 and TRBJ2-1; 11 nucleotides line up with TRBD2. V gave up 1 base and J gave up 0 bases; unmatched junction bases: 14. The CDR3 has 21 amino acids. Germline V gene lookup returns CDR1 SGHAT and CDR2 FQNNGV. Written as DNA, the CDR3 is TGTGCCAGCAGCTTAGGTACTAGCGCTAGCGGGGGGACCAGCTCCTACAATGAGCAGTTCTTC. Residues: CASSLGTSASGGTSSYNEQFF.

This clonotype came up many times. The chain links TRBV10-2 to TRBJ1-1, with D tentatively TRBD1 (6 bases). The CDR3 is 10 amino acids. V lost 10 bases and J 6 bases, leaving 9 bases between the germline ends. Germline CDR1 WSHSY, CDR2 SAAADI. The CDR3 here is CATRQAEAFF. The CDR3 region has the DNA TGCGCCACCCGACAGGCTGAAGCTTTCTTT.

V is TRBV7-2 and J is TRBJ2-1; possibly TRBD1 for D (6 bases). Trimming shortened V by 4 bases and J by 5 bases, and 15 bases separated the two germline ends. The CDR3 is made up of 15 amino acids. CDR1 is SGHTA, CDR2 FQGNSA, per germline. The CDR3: CASSWGLQLNNEQFF. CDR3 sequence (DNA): TGTGCCAGCAGCTGGGGGCTGCAACTCAACAATGAGCAGTTCTTC.

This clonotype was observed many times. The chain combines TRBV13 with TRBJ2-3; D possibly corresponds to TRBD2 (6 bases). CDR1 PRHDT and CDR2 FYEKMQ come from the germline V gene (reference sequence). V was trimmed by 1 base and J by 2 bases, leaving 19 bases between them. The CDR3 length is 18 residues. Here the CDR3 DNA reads TGTGCCAGCAGCTTAGCCCCTCCGGGGCGGGGCTACACAGATACGCAGTATTTT. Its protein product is CASSLAPPGRGYTDTQYF.

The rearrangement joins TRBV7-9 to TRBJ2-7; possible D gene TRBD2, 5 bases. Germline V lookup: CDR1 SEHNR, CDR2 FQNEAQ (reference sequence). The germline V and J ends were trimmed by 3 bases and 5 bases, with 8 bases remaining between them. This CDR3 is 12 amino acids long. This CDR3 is CASSFGVNEQYF. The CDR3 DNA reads TGTGCCAGCAGCTTCGGGGTGAACGAGCAGTACTTC.

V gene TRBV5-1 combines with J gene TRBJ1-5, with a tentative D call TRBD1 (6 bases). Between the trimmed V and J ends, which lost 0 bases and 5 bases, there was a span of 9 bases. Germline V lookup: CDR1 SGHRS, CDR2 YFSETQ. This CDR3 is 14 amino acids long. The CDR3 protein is CASSLDREDQPQHF. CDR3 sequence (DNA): TGCGCCAGCAGCTTGGACAGGGAGGATCAGCCCCAGCATTTT. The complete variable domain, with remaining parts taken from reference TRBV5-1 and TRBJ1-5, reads KAGVTQTPRYLIKTRGQQVTLSCSPISGHRSVSWYQQTPGQGLQFLFEYFSETQRNKGNFPGRFSGRQFSNSRSEMNVSTLELGDSALYLCASSLDREDQPQHFGDGTRLSIL.

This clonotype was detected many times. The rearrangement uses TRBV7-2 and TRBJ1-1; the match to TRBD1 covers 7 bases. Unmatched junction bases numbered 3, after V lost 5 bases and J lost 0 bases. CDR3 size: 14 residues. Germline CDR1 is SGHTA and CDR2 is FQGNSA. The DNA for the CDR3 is TGTGCCAGCAGCCGGGACAGAATGAACACTGAAGCTTTCTTT. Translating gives CASSRDRMNTEAFF.